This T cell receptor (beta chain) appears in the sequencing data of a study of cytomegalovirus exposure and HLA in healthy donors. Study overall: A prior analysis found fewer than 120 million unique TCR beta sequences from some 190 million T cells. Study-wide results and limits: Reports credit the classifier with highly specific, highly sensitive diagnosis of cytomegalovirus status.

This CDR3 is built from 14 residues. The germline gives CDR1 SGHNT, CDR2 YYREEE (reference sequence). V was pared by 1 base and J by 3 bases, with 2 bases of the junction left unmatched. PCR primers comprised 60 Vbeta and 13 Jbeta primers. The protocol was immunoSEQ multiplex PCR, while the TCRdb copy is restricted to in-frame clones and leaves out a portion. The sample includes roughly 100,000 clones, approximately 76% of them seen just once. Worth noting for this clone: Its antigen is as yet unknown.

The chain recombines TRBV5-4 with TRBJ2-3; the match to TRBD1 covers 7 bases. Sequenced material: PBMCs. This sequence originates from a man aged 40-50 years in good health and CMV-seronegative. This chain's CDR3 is CASSLKGATDTQYF. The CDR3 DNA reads TGTGCCAGCAGCTTGAAGGGGGCAACAGATACGCAGTATTTT.